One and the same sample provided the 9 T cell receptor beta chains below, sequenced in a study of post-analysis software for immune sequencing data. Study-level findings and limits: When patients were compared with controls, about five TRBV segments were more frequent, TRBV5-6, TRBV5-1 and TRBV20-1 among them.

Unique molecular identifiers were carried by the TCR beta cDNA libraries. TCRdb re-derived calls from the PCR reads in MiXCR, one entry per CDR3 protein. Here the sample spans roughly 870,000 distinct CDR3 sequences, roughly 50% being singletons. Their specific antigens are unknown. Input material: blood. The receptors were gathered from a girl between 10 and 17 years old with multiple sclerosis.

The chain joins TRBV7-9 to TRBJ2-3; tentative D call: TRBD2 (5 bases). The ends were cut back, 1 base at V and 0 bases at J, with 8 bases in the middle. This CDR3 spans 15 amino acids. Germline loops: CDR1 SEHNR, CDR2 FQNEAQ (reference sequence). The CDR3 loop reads CASSLVGESTDTQYF. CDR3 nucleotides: TGTGCCAGCAGCTTAGTCGGGGAGAGCACAGATACGCAGTATTTT. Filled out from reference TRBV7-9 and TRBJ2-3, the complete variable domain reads DTGVSQNPRHKITKRGQNVTFRCDPISEHNRLYWYRQTLGQGPEFLTYFQNEAQLEKSRLLSDRFSAERPKGSFSTLEIQRTEQGDSAMYLCASSLVGESTDTQYFGPGTRLTVL.

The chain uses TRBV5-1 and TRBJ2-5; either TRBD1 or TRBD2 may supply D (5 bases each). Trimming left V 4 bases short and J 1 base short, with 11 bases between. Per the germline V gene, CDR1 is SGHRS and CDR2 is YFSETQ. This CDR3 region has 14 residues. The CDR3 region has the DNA TGCGCCAGCAGCCCCGAGGGGCCCCAAGAGACCCAGTACTTC. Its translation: CASSPEGPQETQYF.

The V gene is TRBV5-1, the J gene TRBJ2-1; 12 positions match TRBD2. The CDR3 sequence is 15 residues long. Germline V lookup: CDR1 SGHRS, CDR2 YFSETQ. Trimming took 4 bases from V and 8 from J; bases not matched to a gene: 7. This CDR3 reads CASSPRLAGVHEQFF. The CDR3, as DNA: TGCGCCAGCAGCCCCAGACTAGCGGGAGTGCATGAGCAGTTCTTC.

The CDR3, as DNA: TGTGCCAGCAGTCGACAGGAGGGGAACTCCTACGAGCAGTACTTC. It encodes CASSRQEGNSYEQYF. V is TRBV14 and J is TRBJ2-7; D is possibly TRBD1 or TRBD2 (6 bases each). Trimming shortened V by 6 bases and J by 0 bases, and 15 bases separated the two germline ends. CDR1 is SGHDN, CDR2 FVKESK, per germline. The CDR3 length is 15 residues.

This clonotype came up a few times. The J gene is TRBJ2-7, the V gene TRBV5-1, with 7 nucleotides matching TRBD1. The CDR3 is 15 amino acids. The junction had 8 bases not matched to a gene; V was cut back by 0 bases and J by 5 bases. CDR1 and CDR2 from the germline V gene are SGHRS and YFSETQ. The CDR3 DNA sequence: TGCGCCAGCAGCTTGGCCCCTGGCAGGGGGAACGAGCAGTACTTC. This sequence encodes CASSLAPGRGNEQYF.

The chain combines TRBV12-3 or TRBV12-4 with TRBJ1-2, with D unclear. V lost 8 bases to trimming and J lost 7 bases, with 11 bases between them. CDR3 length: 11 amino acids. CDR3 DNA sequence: TGTGCCAGCGCGCTCGGGGTTGGCTACACCTTC. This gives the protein CASALGVGYTF.

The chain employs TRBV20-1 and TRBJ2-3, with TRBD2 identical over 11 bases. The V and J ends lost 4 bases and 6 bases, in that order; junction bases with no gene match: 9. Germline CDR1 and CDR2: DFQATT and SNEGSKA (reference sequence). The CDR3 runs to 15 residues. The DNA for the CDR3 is TGCAGTGCTACCACCCCTAGCGGGAGGAGGGATACGCAGTATTTT. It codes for CSATTPSGRRDTQYF.

CDR3 region: CASSRLSPLTSGGTYEQYF. As DNA, the CDR3 is TGTGCCAGCAGTCGACTATCCCCCCTCACTAGCGGGGGTACCTACGAGCAGTACTTC. This sequence joins TRBV12-3 or TRBV12-4 and TRBJ2-4; TRBD2 aligns across 11 bases. The J call may not be correct, given that the DNA end is closer to TRBJ2-7. The CDR3 is made up of 19 amino acids.

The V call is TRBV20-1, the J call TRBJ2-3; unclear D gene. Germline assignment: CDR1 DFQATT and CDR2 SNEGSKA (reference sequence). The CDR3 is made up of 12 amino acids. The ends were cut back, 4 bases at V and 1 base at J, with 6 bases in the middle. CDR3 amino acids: CSAKPGTDTQYF. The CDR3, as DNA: TGCAGTGCTAAGCCTGGCACAGATACGCAGTATTTT.